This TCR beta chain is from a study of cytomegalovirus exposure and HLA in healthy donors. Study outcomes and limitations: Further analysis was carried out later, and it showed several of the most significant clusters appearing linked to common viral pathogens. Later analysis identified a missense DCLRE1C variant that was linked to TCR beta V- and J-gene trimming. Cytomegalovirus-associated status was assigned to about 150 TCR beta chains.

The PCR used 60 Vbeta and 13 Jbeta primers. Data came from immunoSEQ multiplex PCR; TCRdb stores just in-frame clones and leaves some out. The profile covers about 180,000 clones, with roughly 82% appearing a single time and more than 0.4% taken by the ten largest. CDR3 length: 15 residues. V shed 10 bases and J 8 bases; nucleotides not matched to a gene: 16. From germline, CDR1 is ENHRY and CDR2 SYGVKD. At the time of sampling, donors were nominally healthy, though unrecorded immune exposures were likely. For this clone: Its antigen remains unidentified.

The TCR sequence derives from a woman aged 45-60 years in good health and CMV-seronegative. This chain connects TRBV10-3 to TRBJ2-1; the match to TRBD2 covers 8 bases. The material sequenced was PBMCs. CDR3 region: CAKTRGGRSEDEQFF. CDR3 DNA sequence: TGTGCCAAAACCCGGGGGGGCCGATCGGAGGATGAGCAGTTCTTC.